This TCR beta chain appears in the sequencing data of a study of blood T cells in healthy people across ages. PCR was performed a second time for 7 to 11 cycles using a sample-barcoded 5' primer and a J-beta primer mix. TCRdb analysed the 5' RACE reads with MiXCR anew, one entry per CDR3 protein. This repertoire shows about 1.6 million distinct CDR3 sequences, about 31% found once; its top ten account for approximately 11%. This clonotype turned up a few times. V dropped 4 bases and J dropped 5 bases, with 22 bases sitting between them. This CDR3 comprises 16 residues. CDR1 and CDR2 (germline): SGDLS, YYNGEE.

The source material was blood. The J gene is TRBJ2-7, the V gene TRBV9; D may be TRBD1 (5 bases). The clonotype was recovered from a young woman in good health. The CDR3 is CASSPRTTARSHEQYF. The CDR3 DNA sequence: TGTGCCAGCAGCCCCCGGACGACAGCGCGGTCCCACGAGCAGTACTTC.